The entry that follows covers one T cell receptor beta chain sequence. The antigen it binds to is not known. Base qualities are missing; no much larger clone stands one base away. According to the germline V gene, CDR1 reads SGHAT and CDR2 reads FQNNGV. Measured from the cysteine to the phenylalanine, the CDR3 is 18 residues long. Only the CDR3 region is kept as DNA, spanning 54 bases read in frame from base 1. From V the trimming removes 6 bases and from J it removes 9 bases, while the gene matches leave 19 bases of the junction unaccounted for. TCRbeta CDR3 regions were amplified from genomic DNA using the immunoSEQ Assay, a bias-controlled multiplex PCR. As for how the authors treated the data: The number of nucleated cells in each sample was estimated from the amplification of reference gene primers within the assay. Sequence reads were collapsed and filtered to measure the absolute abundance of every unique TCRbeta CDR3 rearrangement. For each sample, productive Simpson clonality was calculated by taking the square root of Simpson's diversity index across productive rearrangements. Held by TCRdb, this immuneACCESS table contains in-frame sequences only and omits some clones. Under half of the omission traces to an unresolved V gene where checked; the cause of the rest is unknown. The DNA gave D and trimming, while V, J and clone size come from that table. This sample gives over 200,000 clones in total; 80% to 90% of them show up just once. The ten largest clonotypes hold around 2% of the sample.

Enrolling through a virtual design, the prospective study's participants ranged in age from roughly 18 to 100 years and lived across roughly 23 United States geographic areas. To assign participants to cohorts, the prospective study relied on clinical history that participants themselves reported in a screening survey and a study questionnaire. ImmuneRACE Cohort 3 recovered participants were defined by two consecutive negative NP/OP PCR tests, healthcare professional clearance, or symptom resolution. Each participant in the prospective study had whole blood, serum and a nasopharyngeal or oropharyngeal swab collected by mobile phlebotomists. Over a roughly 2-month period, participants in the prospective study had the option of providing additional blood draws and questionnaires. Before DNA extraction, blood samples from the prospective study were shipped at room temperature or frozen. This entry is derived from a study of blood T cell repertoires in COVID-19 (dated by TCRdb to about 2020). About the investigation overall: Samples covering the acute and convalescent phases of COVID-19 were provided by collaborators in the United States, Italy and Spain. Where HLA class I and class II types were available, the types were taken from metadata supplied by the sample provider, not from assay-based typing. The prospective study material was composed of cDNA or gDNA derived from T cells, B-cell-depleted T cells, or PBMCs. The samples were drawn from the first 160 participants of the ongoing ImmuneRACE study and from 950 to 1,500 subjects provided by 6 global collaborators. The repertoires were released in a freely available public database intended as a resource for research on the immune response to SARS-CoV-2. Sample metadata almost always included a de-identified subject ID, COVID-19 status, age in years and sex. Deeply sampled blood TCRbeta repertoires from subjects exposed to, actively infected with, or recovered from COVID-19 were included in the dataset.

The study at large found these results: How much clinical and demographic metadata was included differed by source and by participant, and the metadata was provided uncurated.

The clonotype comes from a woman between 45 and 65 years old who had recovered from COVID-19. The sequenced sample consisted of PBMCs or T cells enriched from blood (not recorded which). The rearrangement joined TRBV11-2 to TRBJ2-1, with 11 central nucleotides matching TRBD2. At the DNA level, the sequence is TGTGCCAGCAGTTATAGAGGGGGGCTAGCGGGAGGAGAAGGTGAGCAGTTCTTC. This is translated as CASSYRGGLAGGEGEQFF.